This entry describes one T cell receptor (beta chain). The target of this receptor is not known. No base quality values were provided; no much bigger clone lies one nucleotide off. The immunoSEQ Assay, a bias-controlled multiplex PCR, was used to amplify TCRbeta CDR3 regions from genomic DNA. As for how the authors treated the data: Within the assay, amplification of reference gene primers was used to estimate how many nucleated cells each sample contained. Sequence reads were collapsed and filtered to measure the absolute abundance of every unique TCRbeta CDR3 rearrangement. For each sample, productive Simpson clonality was calculated as the square root of Simpson's diversity index across productive rearrangements. The clones in this table, taken by TCRdb from immuneACCESS, are in-frame only. Not every clone is retained; where verified, under half of the shortfall comes from an unresolved V gene, and the cause of the rest is unknown. The V and J calls and the clone size are those of that table, but D and trimming were determined from the DNA. The table for this sample lists roughly 250,000 clones; around 82% of them were counted only once. The ten largest clones capture 4.9% of the sample.

The CDR3 sequence holds 15 residues, the cysteine and phenylalanine included. CDR3 DNA is the only sequence kept; it has 45 bases, read in frame from the first base. CDR1 and CDR2, looked up from the germline V gene, are SGHRS and YFSETQ. Ends trimmed: V by 5 bases, J by 4 bases; bases unmatched to a gene: 9. The sample is drawn from a study of blood T cell repertoires in COVID-19 (TCRdb year 2020). Some background on the complete study: Collaborator samples came from the United States, Italy and Spain and covered acute and convalescent phases of COVID-19. A freely available public database, intended as a resource for researchers studying the immune response to SARS-CoV-2, is where the repertoires were released. The prospective study material was composed of cDNA or gDNA derived from T cells, B-cell-depleted T cells, or PBMCs. The dataset comprised deeply sampled blood TCRbeta repertoires from subjects exposed to, actively infected with, or recovered from COVID-19. HLA class I and class II types, where available, came from metadata supplied by the sample provider rather than from assay-based typing. The samples were drawn from two sources: the first 160 participants of the ongoing ImmuneRACE study, and some 1,300 subjects contributed by 6 global collaborators. A de-identified subject ID, COVID-19 status, age in years and sex were almost always included in the sample metadata.

What the study reported, not specific to this receptor: Clinical and demographic metadata were provided uncurated, with the amount varying by source and participant.

Collaborating institutions collected whole blood in K2EDTA tubes following their own protocols. For TCRbeta analysis, collaborators shipped samples as frozen whole blood, isolated PBMCs, or DNA extracted from either of those sample types. The sequence came from a woman older than 75 with active or convalescent COVID-19. Specimen: peripheral blood. The sequence is built from TRBV5-1 and TRBJ1-2; TRBD1 fits 9 bases in the junction. The DNA is as follows: TGCGCCAGCAGGGAACAGGGGGCTTCTACCTATGGCTACACCTTC. Translated, it reads CASREQGASTYGYTF.